Sequencing of this T cell receptor beta chain was carried out in a study of metastatic and nonmetastatic thyroid tumors. No patient had received any treatment before thyroid surgery. TCRdb reassembled clones from the PCR reads with MiXCR. The data contain about 41,000 clones, about 24% of them singletons. This clone was detected only a few times. The antigen remains unidentified. Study-wide points: Across blood and tumor, TCR beta diversity in malignant thyroid tumors was reportedly significantly higher than in benign nodules.

Trimming took 0 bases from V and 3 from J, leaving 8 bases between them. CDR3 length equals 14 residues. Germline CDR1 WNHNN, CDR2 SYGVQD (reference sequence). The sequence was obtained from a female donor with papillary thyroid cancer or a benign thyroid nodule (not recorded which). Some clones in this sample may be carry-over from other donors' samples. The sequencing input was tumor tissue. The chain has TRBV10-1 and TRBJ1-1; D call uncertain. The CDR3 DNA reads as TGCGCCAGCAGTGAGTCGGCGGAGCACACTGAAGCTTTCTTT. It encodes CASSESAEHTEAFF.